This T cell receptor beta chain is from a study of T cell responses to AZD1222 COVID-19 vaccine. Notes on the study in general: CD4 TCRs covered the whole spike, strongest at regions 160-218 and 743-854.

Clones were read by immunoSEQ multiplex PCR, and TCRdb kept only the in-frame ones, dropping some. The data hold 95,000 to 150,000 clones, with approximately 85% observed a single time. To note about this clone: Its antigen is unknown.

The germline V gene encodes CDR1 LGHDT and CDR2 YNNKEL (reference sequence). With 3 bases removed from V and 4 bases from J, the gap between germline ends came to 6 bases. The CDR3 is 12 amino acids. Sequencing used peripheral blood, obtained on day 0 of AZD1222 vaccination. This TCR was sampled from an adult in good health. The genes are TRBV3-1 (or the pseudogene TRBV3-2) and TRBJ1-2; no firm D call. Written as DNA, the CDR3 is TGTGCCAGCAGCCAGAGACTCTATGGCTACACCTTC. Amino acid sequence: CASSQRLYGYTF.